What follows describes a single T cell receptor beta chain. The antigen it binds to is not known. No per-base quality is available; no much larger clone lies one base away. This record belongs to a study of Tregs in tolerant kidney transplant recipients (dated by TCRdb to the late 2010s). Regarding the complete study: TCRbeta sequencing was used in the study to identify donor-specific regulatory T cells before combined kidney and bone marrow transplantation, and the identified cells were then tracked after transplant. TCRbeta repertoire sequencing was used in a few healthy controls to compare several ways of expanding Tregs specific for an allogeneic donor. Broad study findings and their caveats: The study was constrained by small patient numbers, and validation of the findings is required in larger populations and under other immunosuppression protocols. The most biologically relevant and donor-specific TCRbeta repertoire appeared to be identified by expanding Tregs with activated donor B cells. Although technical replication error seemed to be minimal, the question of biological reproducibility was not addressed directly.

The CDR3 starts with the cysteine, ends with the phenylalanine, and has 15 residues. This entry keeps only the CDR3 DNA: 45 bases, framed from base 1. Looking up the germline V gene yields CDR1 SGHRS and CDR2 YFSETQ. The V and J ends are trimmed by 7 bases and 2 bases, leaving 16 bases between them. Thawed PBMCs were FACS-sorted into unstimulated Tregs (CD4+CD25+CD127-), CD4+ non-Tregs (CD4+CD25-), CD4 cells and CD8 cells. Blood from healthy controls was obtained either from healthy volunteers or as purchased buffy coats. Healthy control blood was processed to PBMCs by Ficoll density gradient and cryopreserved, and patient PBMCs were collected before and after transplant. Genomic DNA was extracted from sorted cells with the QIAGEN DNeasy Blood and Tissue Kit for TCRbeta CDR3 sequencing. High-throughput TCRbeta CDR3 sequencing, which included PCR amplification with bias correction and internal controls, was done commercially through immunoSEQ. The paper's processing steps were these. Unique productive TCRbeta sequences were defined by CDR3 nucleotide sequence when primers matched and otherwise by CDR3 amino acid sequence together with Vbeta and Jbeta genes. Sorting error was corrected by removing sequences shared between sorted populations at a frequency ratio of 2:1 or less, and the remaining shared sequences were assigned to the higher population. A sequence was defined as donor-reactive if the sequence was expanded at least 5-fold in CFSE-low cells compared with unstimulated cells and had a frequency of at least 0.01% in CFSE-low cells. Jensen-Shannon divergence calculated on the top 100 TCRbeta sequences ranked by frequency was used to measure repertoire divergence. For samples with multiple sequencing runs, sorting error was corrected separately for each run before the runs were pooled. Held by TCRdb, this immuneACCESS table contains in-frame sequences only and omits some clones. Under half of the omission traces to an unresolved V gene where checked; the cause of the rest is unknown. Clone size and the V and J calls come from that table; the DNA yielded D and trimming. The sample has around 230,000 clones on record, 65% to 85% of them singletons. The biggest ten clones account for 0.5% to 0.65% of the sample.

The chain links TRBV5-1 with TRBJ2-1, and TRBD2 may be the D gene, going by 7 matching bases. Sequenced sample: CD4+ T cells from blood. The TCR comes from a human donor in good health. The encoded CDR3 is CASSLGGGTYNEQFF. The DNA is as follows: TGCGCCAGCTCCCTAGGGGGGGGCACCTACAATGAGCAGTTCTTC.